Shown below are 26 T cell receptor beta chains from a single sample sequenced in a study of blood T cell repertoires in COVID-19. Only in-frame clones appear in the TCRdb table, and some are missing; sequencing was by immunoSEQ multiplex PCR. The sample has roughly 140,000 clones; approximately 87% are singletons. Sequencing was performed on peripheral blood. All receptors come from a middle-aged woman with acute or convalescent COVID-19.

CDR3 loop: CASSLKGADGNYGYTF. Written as DNA, the CDR3 is TGTGCCAGCAGCTTAAAAGGAGCAGACGGGAACTATGGCTACACCTTC. The V and J genes are TRBV7-3 and TRBJ1-2; D call uncertain. V lost 1 base to trimming and J lost 2 bases, with 14 bases between them. Germline CDR1 SGHTA, CDR2 FQGTGA. The CDR3 has 16 amino acids. The complete variable domain, with remaining parts taken from reference TRBV7-3 and TRBJ1-2, reads GAGVSQTPSNKVTEKGKYVELRCDPISGHTALYWYRQSLGQGPEFLIYFQGTGAADDSGLPNDRFFAVRPEGSVSTLKIQRTERGDSAVYLCASSLKGADGNYGYTFGSGTRLTVV.

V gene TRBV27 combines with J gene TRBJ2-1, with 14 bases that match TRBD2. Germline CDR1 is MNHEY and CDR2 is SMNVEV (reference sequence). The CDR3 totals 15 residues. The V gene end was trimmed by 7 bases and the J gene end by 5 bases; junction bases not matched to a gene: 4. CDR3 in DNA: TGTGCCAGCACCCGGACTAGCGGGAGGAACAATGAGCAGTTCTTC. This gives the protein CASTRTSGRNNEQFF.

As DNA, the CDR3 is TGCAGCGTGGCTCTTACAGGGGTTCGCCAAGAGACCCAGTACTTC. Encoded protein: CSVALTGVRQETQYF. This chain connects TRBV29-1 to TRBJ2-5; 7 positions match TRBD1. The V and J ends lost 6 bases and 1 base, in that order; junction bases with no gene match: 11. CDR1 and CDR2 from the germline V gene are SQVTM and ANQGSEA. The CDR3 spans 15 residues.

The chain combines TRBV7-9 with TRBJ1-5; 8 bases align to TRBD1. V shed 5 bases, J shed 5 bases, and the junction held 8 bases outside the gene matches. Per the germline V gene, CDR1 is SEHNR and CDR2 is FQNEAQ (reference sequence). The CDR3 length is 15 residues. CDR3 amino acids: CASSPDGQGDQPQHF. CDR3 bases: TGTGCCAGCAGCCCAGATGGACAGGGCGATCAGCCCCAGCATTTT.

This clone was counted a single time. The CDR3 nucleotides read TGTGCCAGTAGTATAGACCCCCGTCGGGACACTGAAGCTTTCTTT. This codes for CASSIDPRRDTEAFF. The V call is TRBV19, the J call TRBJ1-1; unclear D gene. This CDR3 region has 15 residues. In germline, CDR1 is LNHDA, CDR2 SQIVND (reference sequence). The germline V and J ends were trimmed by 0 bases and 3 bases, with 11 bases remaining between them.

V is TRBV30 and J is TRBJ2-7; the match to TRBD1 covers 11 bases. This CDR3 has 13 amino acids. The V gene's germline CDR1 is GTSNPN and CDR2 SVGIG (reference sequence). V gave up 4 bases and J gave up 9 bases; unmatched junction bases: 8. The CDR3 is CAWTLRTGGLQYF. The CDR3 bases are TGTGCCTGGACTCTGAGGACAGGGGGCCTGCAGTACTTC.

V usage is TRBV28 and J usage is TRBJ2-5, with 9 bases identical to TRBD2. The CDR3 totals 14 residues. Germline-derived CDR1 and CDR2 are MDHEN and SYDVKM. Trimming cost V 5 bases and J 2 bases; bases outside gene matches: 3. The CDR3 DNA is TGTGCCAGCAGTAATAGCGGGGGACAAGAGACCCAGTACTTC. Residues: CASSNSGGQETQYF. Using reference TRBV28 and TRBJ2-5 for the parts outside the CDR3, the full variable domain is DVKVTQSSRYLVKRTGEKVFLECVQDMDHENMFWYRQDPGLGLRLIYFSYDVKMKEKGDIPEGYSVSREKKERFSLILESASTNQTSMYLCASSNSGGQETQYFGPGTRLLVL.

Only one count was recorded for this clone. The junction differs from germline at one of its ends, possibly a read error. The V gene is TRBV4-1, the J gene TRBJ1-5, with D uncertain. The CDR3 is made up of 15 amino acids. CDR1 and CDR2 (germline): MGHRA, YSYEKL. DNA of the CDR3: TGCGTCAGCAGCCAAGATATCCGGGGAAATCAGCCCCAGCATTTT. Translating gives CVSSQDIRGNQPQHF.

The CDR3 DNA is TGCAGCGTTGGGCCCCCGGGTGCTTTCTTT. It is translated as CSVGPPGAFF. This chain connects TRBV29-1 to TRBJ1-1; D remains ambiguous. CDR3 length equals 10 residues. V dropped 4 bases and J dropped 11 bases, with 11 bases sitting between them. The germline V gene has CDR1 SQVTM and CDR2 ANQGSEA.

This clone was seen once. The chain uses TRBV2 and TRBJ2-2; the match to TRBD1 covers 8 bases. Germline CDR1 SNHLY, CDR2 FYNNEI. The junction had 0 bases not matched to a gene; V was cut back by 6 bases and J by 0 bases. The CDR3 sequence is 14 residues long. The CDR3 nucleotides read TGTGCCAGCAGGGACAGGGCGAACACCGGGGAGCTGTTTTTT. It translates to CASRDRANTGELFF.

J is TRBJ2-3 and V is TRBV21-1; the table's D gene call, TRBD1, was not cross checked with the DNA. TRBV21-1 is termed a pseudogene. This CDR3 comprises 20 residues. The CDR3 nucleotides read TGTGCCAGCGAACCACGGTGGGCAGGGACAGGGAGTATAAGCACAGATACGCAGTATTTT. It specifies CASEPRWAGTGSISTDTQYF.

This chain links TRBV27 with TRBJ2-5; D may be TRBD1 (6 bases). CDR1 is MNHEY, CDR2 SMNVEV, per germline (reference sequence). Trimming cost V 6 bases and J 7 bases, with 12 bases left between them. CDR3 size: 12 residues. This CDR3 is CASRRGSVTQYF. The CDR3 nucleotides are TGTGCCAGCAGGAGGGGGTCAGTGACCCAGTACTTC.

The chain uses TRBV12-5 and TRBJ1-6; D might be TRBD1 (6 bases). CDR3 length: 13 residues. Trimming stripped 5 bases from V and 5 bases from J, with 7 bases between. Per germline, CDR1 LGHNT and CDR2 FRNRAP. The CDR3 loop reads CASGRTDNSPLHF. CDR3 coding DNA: TGTGCTAGTGGTAGGACAGATAATTCACCCCTCCACTTT.

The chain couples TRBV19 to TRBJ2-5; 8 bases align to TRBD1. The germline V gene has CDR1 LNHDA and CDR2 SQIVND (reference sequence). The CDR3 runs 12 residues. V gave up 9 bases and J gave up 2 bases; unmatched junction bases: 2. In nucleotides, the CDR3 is TGTGCCAGACAGGGGGAGCAAGAGACCCAGTACTTC. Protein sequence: CARQGEQETQYF.

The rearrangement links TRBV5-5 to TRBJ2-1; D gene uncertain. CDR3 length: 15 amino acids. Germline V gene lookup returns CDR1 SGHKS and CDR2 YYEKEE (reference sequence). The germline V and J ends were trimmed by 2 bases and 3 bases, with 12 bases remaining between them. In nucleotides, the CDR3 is TGTGCCAGCAGCTTCCTCAGTACAATCTACAATGAGCAGTTCTTC. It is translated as CASSFLSTIYNEQFF. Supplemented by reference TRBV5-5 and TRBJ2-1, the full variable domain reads DAGVTQSPTHLIKTRGQQVTLRCSPISGHKSVSWYQQVLGQGPQFIFQYYEKEERGRGNFPDRFSARQFPNYSSELNVNALLLGDSALYLCASSFLSTIYNEQFFGPGTRLTVL.

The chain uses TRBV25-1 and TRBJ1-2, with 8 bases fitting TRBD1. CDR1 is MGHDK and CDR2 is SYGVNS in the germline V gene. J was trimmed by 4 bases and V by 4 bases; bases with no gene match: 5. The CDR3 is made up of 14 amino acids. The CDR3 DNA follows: TGTGCCAGCAGTGTGTCCGGGACAGGCTATGGCTACACCTTC. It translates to CASSVSGTGYGYTF.

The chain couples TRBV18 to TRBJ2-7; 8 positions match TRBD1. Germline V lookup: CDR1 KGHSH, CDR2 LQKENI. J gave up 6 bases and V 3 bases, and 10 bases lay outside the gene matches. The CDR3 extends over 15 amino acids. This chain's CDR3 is CASSPPGQGSAEQYF. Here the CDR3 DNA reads TGTGCCAGCTCACCCCCCGGACAGGGCTCCGCCGAGCAGTACTTC.

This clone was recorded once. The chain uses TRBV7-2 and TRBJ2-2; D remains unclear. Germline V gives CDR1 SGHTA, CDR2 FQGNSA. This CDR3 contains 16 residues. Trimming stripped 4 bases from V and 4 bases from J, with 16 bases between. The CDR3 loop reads CASSYSRSYPTGELFF. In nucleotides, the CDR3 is TGTGCCAGCAGCTATAGTAGGAGCTATCCCACCGGGGAGCTGTTTTTT.

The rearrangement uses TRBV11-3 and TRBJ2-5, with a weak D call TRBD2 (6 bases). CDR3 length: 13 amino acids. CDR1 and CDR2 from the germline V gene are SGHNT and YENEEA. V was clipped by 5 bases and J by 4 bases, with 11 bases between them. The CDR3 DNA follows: TGTGCCAGCAGCCCTGGGACTTCAGAGACCCAGTACTTC. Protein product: CASSPGTSETQYF.

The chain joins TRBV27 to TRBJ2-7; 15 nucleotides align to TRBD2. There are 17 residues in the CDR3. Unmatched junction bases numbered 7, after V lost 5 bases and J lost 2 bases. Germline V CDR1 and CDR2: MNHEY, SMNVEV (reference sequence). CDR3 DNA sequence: TGTGCCAGCAGTCCTCGGACTAGCGGGGGGGCGGCCTACGAGCAGTACTTC. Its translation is CASSPRTSGGAAYEQYF.

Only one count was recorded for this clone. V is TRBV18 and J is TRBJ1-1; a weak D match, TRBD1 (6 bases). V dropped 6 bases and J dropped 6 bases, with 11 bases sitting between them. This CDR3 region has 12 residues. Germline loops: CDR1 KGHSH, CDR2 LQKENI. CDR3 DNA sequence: TGTGCCAGCTCTCTGGACAGCCCTGAAGCTTTCTTT. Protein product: CASSLDSPEAFF.

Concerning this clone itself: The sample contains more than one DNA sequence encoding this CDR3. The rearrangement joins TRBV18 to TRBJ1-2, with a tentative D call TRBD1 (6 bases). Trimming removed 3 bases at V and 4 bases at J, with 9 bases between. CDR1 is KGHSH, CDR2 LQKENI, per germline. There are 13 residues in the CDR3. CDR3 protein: CASSPDRFYGYTF. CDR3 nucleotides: TGTGCCAGCTCACCGGACAGATTCTATGGCTACACCTTC.

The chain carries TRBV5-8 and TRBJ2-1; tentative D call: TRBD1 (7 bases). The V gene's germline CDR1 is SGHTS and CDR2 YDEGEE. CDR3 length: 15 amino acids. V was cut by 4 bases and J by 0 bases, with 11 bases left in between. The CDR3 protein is CASSAGQSSYNEQFF. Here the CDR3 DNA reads TGTGCCAGCAGCGCGGGACAGAGCTCCTACAATGAGCAGTTCTTC.

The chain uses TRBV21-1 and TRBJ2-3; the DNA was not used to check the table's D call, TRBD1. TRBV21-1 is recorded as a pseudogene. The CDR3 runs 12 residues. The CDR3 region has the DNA TGTGCCAGCCACCCCCAGACAGATACGCAGTATTTT. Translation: CASHPQTDTQYF.

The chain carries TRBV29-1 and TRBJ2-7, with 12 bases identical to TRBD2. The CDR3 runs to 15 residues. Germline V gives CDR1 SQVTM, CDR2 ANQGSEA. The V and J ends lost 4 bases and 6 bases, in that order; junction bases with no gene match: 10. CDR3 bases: TGCAGCGTTGGGAGGGCTAGCGGGAGGGCGTCCGAGCAGTACTTC. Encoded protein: CSVGRASGRASEQYF.

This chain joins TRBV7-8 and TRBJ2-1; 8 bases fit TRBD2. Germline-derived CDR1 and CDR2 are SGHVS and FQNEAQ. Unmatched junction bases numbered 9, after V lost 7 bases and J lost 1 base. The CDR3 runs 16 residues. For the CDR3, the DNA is TGTGCCAGCACCGACGGGGCTAGCGGGTCCTACAATGAGCAGTTCTTC. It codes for CASTDGASGSYNEQFF.